This T cell receptor (beta chain) was profiled in a study of blood T cell repertoires in COVID-19. CDR1 MDHEN and CDR2 SYDVKM come from the germline V gene. Trimming took 6 bases from V and 6 from J; bases not matched to a gene: 10. This CDR3 has 14 residues. Measured with immunoSEQ multiplex PCR; TCRdb has only the in-frame clones, and not every one. Found here are 35,000 or so clones, 75% to 85% of them singletons; the top ten hold 13% to 15%. The genes are TRBV28 and TRBJ1-2; 7 bases fit TRBD1. The clonotype originates from a woman in her sixties or seventies with acute or convalescent COVID-19. The sample consisted of peripheral blood. CDR3 nucleotide sequence: TGTGCCAGCAGGGTACCACAGGGGTGGGATGGCTACACCTTC. It yields the protein CASRVPQGWDGYTF.